These 32 T cell receptor beta chains were all obtained from the same sample, sequenced in a study of technical replicates of blood from a handful of donors. Sequencing was performed with immunoSEQ multiplex PCR; in TCRdb, only in-frame clones are kept and a portion is missing. The sample lists fewer than 13,000 clones; less than 95% were seen once. Sequenced material: PBMCs. These receptors were obtained from a human donor in good health.

The chain recombines TRBV7-6 with TRBJ2-3; 12 bases agree with TRBD1. The V segment lost 5 bases and the J segment 4 bases; nucleotides outside the gene matches: 4. Germline assignment: CDR1 SGHVS and CDR2 FNYEAQ. The CDR3 spans 15 residues. The CDR3 coding sequence is TGTGCCAGCAGCCCGGGACAGGGGGCCGCAGATACGCAGTATTTT. The encoded protein is CASSPGQGAADTQYF.

V is TRBV6-1 and J is TRBJ2-7; 9 bases fit TRBD1. CDR1 is MNHNS and CDR2 is SASEGT in the germline V gene. Losses at the gene ends were 11 bases for V and 3 bases for J; bases not matched to a gene: 8. This CDR3 has 13 residues. The CDR3 nucleotides read TGTGCCGGAAGCCCGGGACAGGGCTACGAGCAGTACTTC. Protein: CAGSPGQGYEQYF.

The chain combines TRBV4-2 with TRBJ1-3; D unclear. The CDR3 extends over 13 amino acids. The germline V gene encodes CDR1 LGHNA and CDR2 YNFKEQ. The V and J ends lost 0 bases and 8 bases respectively, with 8 bases between them. This chain's CDR3 is CASSQDVGDTIYF. Here the CDR3 DNA reads TGTGCCAGCAGCCAAGATGTCGGGGACACCATATATTTT.

As to this clone: It is unclear where the CDR3 begins or ends on the DNA, so no DNA is shown, and the CDR3 is as TCRdb lists it. The V gene is TRBV27, the J gene TRBJ2-6; the D segment call TRBD2 is taken from the table without a DNA check. Counting both end residues, the CDR3 totals 20 amino acids. CDR1 is MNHEY and CDR2 is SMNVEV in the germline V gene (reference sequence). The CDR3 spells CASSSSGLAGTTSGANVLTF.

The genes are TRBV6-5 and TRBJ2-5; D is perhaps TRBD2 (5 bases). Per germline, CDR1 MNHEY and CDR2 SVGAGI. Trimming removed 6 bases at V and 7 bases at J, with 18 bases between. CDR3 length equals 14 residues. Here the CDR3 reads CASSLGISVGTQYF. The DNA of the CDR3 is TGTGCCAGCAGCCTCGGGATTTCCGTAGGGACCCAGTACTTC.

This rearrangement joins TRBV19 to TRBJ1-1; D gene unclear. This CDR3 comprises 15 residues. CDR1 is LNHDA and CDR2 is SQIVND in the germline V gene (reference sequence). Trimming removed 1 base at V and 1 base at J, with 10 bases between. Here the CDR3 DNA reads TGTGCCAGTAGTATAGGAATCGGGAGGAACACTGAAGCTTTCTTT. It specifies CASSIGIGRNTEAFF.

The V gene is TRBV2, the J gene TRBJ2-7, with 9 bases identical to TRBD2. V shed 3 bases, J shed 2 bases, and the junction held 5 bases outside the gene matches. CDR3 size: 15 residues. Germline loops: CDR1 SNHLY, CDR2 FYNNEI. Here the CDR3 reads CASSEAAGGPYEQYF. CDR3 sequence (DNA): TGTGCCAGCAGTGAGGCAGCGGGAGGCCCCTACGAGCAGTACTTC.

The chain is built from TRBV28 and TRBJ1-1; D gene ambiguous. Trimming stripped 3 bases from V and 1 base from J, with 12 bases between. The CDR3 runs to 15 residues. Germline-derived CDR1 and CDR2 are MDHEN and SYDVKM. This CDR3 is CASSFPARKNTEAFF. The CDR3 coding sequence is TGTGCCAGCAGTTTCCCGGCCAGGAAGAACACTGAAGCTTTCTTT.

This rearrangement joins TRBV14 to TRBJ1-3; D not resolved. This CDR3 has 15 residues. The ends were cut back, 6 bases at V and 1 base at J, with 13 bases in the middle. Germline CDR1 is SGHDN and CDR2 is FVKESK. The CDR3 reads CASRPTGSSGNTIYF. The DNA of the CDR3 is TGTGCCAGCAGACCGACGGGATCTTCTGGAAACACCATATATTTT. Full variable domain (missing parts from reference TRBV14 and TRBJ1-3): EAGVTQFPSHSVIEKGQTVTLRCDPISGHDNLYWYRRVMGKEIKFLLHFVKESKQDESGMPNNRFLAERTGGTYSTLKVQPAELEDSGVYFCASRPTGSSGNTIYFGEGSWLTVV.

In its sample, this clone was seen once. The chain carries TRBV5-8 and TRBJ2-5; 12 bases fit TRBD2. Germline CDR1 SGHTS, CDR2 YDEGEE. The J segment lost 4 bases and the V segment lost 0 bases, leaving 4 bases of the junction unmatched. This CDR3 comprises 16 residues. As DNA, the CDR3 is TGTGCCAGCAGCTTGGCTCGACTAGCGGGAGCAGAGACCCAGTACTTC. This sequence encodes CASSLARLAGAETQYF.

V usage is TRBV19 and J usage is TRBJ2-6, with TRBD1 matching 9 bases. Germline loops: CDR1 LNHDA, CDR2 SQIVND (reference sequence). The CDR3 extends over 17 amino acids. J gave up 1 base and V 4 bases, and 5 bases lay outside the gene matches. CDR3 nucleotide sequence: TGTGCCAGTAGTACTAGACAGGGGGTATCTGGGGCCAACGTCCTGACTTTC. Its translation is CASSTRQGVSGANVLTF.

This rearrangement joins TRBV6-5 to TRBJ2-3, with 7 bases aligning to TRBD2. This CDR3 spans 15 amino acids. From germline, CDR1 is MNHEY and CDR2 SVGAGI. With 7 bases clipped from V and 3 bases from J, the junction kept 10 bases outside the gene matches. CDR3 bases: TGTGCCAGCAAGCGATTCGAGGGAGGGACAGATACGCAGTATTTT. Its protein product is CASKRFEGGTDTQYF.

The J gene is TRBJ2-7, the V gene TRBV10-3; 8 nucleotides align to TRBD2. J gave up 7 bases and V 0 bases, and 5 bases lay outside the gene matches. The germline V gene has CDR1 ENHRY and CDR2 SYGVKD. The CDR3 length is 14 residues. The CDR3 DNA sequence: TGTGCCATCAGTGAGTCGTCATTAGCGGGAGAGCAGTACTTC. Its translation is CAISESSLAGEQYF.

The CDR3: CSVPRGNVLNTEAFF. The CDR3 coding sequence is TGCAGCGTTCCCAGGGGGAACGTACTGAACACTGAAGCTTTCTTT. The gene calls are TRBV29-1 and TRBJ1-1, with 7 bases fitting TRBD1. Trimming at V came to 5 bases and at J to 0 bases, leaving 9 bases not matched to a gene. The CDR3 has 15 residues. The V gene's germline CDR1 is SQVTM and CDR2 ANQGSEA.

The rearrangement uses TRBV13 and TRBJ2-1, with TRBD2 identical over 14 bases. This CDR3 has 18 amino acids. The junction had 18 bases not matched to a gene; V was cut back by 5 bases and J by 12 bases. The germline V gene has CDR1 PRHDT and CDR2 FYEKMQ (reference sequence). CDR3 bases: TGTGCCAGCAGCCTAGCTCTGTTAGGGACTAGCGGGAGAGAAGGGCAGTTCTTC. Amino acids: CASSLALLGTSGREGQFF.

V usage is TRBV5-5 and J usage is TRBJ2-1; 7 nucleotides align to TRBD2. V lost 10 bases, J lost 5 bases, and 9 bases stayed unmatched. Germline lookup yields CDR1 SGHKS and CDR2 YYEKEE (reference sequence). CDR3 length: 13 amino acids. The CDR3 is CAVGEGRDNEQFF. The CDR3 DNA reads as TGTGCCGTAGGGGAGGGCCGCGACAATGAGCAGTTCTTC.

This rearrangement joins TRBV29-1 to TRBJ1-1; 11 nucleotides align to TRBD1. J lost 4 bases, V lost 5 bases, and 3 bases had no gene match. Germline CDR1 SQVTM, CDR2 ANQGSEA. CDR3 length: 13 amino acids. The CDR3 is CSVKGQGGTEAFF. CDR3 bases: TGCAGCGTTAAGGGACAGGGGGGCACTGAAGCTTTCTTT.

The chain is built from TRBV19 and TRBJ1-4, with D tentatively TRBD1 (5 bases). The ends were cut back, 3 bases at V and 6 bases at J, with 8 bases in the middle. Germline CDR1 reads LNHDA; CDR2 reads SQIVND (reference sequence). This CDR3 comprises 13 residues. This CDR3 reads CASSMVTDEKLFF. CDR3 sequence (DNA): TGTGCCAGTAGTATGGTGACAGATGAAAAACTGTTTTTT.

This chain joins TRBV10-1 and TRBJ2-3; possible D gene TRBD1, 6 bases. CDR1 is WNHNN, CDR2 SYGVQD, per germline (reference sequence). Trimming cost V 6 bases and J 5 bases, with 15 bases left between them. This CDR3 is 14 amino acids long. The CDR3 bases are TGCGCCAGCAGCCTAAACCTACAGGGAGATACGCAGTATTTT. Translated: CASSLNLQGDTQYF.

The rearrangement joins TRBV6-5 to TRBJ1-1, with D possibly TRBD1 on 6 matching bases. The V end was cut by 5 bases, the J end by 2 bases, with 12 bases between. Germline lookup yields CDR1 MNHEY and CDR2 SVGAGI. The CDR3 has 14 residues. The CDR3 here is CASSLGQINTEAFF. The CDR3 bases are TGTGCCAGCAGTCTCGGACAGATTAACACTGAAGCTTTCTTT.

The V call is TRBV5-1, the J call TRBJ2-1; D is perhaps TRBD2 (5 bases). The CDR3 is made up of 14 amino acids. CDR1 is SGHRS and CDR2 is YFSETQ in the germline V gene. Trimming took off 0 bases at V and 2 bases at J, with 6 bases between the two ends. CDR3 residues: CASSLDGTYNEQFF. The CDR3 DNA is TGCGCCAGCAGCTTGGACGGGACCTACAATGAGCAGTTCTTC.

This chain connects TRBV27 to TRBJ2-1; TRBD2 aligns across 11 bases. This CDR3 is built from 16 residues. Losses at the gene ends were 5 bases for V and 7 bases for J; bases not matched to a gene: 10. CDR1 and CDR2 from the germline V gene are MNHEY and SMNVEV (reference sequence). Here the CDR3 reads CASSPTSGSIGNEQFF. CDR3 coding DNA: TGTGCCAGCAGTCCCACTAGCGGGAGTATTGGGAATGAGCAGTTCTTC.

This rearrangement joins TRBV5-1 to TRBJ1-1, with D possibly matching TRBD1 (5 bases). From germline, CDR1 is SGHRS and CDR2 YFSETQ. CDR3 length: 14 residues. Trimming removed 3 bases at V and 5 bases at J, with 14 bases between. The CDR3 DNA reads TGCGCCAGCAGCTCCGCCGGGGGTTATACTGAAGCTTTCTTT. Translating it yields CASSSAGGYTEAFF. The complete variable domain, with remaining parts taken from reference TRBV5-1 and TRBJ1-1, reads KAGVTQTPRYLIKTRGQQVTLSCSPISGHRSVSWYQQTPGQGLQFLFEYFSETQRNKGNFPGRFSGRQFSNSRSEMNVSTLELGDSALYLCASSSAGGYTEAFFGQGTRLTVV.

The chain uses TRBV5-1 and TRBJ2-2; 8 positions match TRBD2. The CDR3 loop spans 16 amino acids. With V trimmed by 0 bases and J by 4 bases, 5 bases remained unmatched. The germline V gene encodes CDR1 SGHRS and CDR2 YFSETQ. The CDR3 nucleotides are TGCGCCAGCAGCTTGGCGGCGGGAGGATTCACCGGGGAGCTGTTTTTT. Protein sequence: CASSLAAGGFTGELFF.

This chain connects TRBV10-3 to TRBJ2-7; TRBD2 might be the D (5 bases). The CDR3 loop spans 14 amino acids. The V and J ends lost 10 bases and 5 bases respectively, with 21 bases between them. The V gene's germline CDR1 is ENHRY and CDR2 SYGVKD. The CDR3 nucleotides read TGTGCCACCAACCCCGGGGTTTCGTACGACGAGCAGTACTTC. This sequence encodes CATNPGVSYDEQYF.

The chain couples TRBV6-4 to TRBJ1-1, with D possibly matching TRBD1 (5 bases). There are 14 residues in the CDR3. Trimming shortened V by 5 bases and J by 1 base, and 11 bases separated the two germline ends. Germline V gene lookup returns CDR1 MRHNA and CDR2 SNTAGT. The CDR3 sequence: CASSQTQGNTEAFF. As DNA, the CDR3 is TGTGCCAGCAGTCAGACCCAGGGGAACACTGAAGCTTTCTTT.

This clone was seen a single time. The V and J genes are TRBV28 and TRBJ1-3; D gene uncertain. Trimming cost V 2 bases and J 0 bases, with 17 bases left between them. Germline CDR1 is MDHEN and CDR2 is SYDVKM. The CDR3 loop spans 18 amino acids. CDR3 in amino acids: CASSLPGGGMSSGNTIYF. The CDR3 nucleotides read TGTGCCAGCAGTTTACCCGGAGGTGGGATGAGCTCTGGAAACACCATATATTTT.

The DNA of the CDR3 is TGTGCCAGCCTTCTTTTCGCCTACAATGAGCAGTTCTTC. The encoded protein is CASLLFAYNEQFF. The chain combines TRBV7-8 with TRBJ2-1; the D is unclear. This CDR3 has 13 residues. Germline CDR1 and CDR2: SGHVS and FQNEAQ. V gave up 8 bases and J gave up 2 bases, with 10 bases separating them.

J is TRBJ1-5 and V is TRBV19; 8 nucleotides match TRBD1. Germline values: CDR1 LNHDA, CDR2 SQIVND (reference sequence). There are 15 residues in the CDR3. V lost 3 bases and J lost 5; bases outside the gene matches: 6. DNA of the CDR3: TGTGCCAGTAGTATGCAGGGACAGGTTCATCAGCCCCAGCATTTT. Protein: CASSMQGQVHQPQHF.

V is TRBV5-1 and J is TRBJ2-1; D is unresolved. Germline V gene data show CDR1 as SGHRS and CDR2 as YFSETQ. The CDR3 contains 14 residues. V was trimmed by 1 base and J by 6 bases, leaving 11 bases between them. CDR3 protein: CASSLPESFNEQFF. CDR3 DNA sequence: TGCGCCAGCAGCTTGCCGGAGTCTTTCAATGAGCAGTTCTTC.

The chain is built from TRBV5-6 and TRBJ2-5; a possible D gene is TRBD2 (6 bases). V was trimmed by 0 bases and J by 5 bases, leaving 8 bases between them. This CDR3 has 13 residues. Germline CDR1 and CDR2: SGHDT and YYEEEE. CDR3 nucleotide sequence: TGTGCCAGCAGCTTGGGGGGGGTTGAGACCCAGTACTTC. Protein: CASSLGGVETQYF.

The chain uses TRBV6-5 and TRBJ2-7; 11 bases align to TRBD2. V trimming: 2 bases; J trimming: 5 bases; junction bases outside the gene matches: 2. The germline V gene has CDR1 MNHEY and CDR2 SVGAGI. CDR3 length: 14 amino acids. This chain's CDR3 is CASSYGSGRDEQYF. The CDR3 bases are TGTGCCAGCAGTTACGGTAGCGGGAGGGACGAGCAGTACTTC.